Given below is one TCR beta chain in context. The germline V gene encodes CDR1 LNHDA and CDR2 SQIVND (reference sequence). V was trimmed by 7 bases and J by 4 bases, leaving 16 bases between them. This CDR3 has 14 residues. The data are from a study of blood T cell repertoires in COVID-19. Study as a whole: Acute-phase and convalescent COVID-19 samples originated in the United States, Italy and Spain. The cDNA or gDNA used as material had been derived from T cells, B-cell-depleted T cells, or PBMCs.

In the authors' methods: Estimation of nucleated cell counts relied on the amplification of reference gene primers. The protocol was immunoSEQ multiplex PCR, while the TCRdb copy is restricted to in-frame clones and leaves out a portion. The V and J calls and clone size are taken from that table; D and trimming were inferred from the DNA. The sample records 150,000 to 160,000 clones, less than 95% being singletons. The specimen sequenced was peripheral blood. This TCR was sampled from a man aged 50-59 years with acute or convalescent COVID-19. The V and J genes are TRBV19 and TRBJ1-1; D is possibly TRBD1 (6 bases). The CDR3 DNA sequence: TGTGCCAGTACCCCAGGGGTATACGGCACTGAAGCTTTCTTT. Residues: CASTPGVYGTEAFF.